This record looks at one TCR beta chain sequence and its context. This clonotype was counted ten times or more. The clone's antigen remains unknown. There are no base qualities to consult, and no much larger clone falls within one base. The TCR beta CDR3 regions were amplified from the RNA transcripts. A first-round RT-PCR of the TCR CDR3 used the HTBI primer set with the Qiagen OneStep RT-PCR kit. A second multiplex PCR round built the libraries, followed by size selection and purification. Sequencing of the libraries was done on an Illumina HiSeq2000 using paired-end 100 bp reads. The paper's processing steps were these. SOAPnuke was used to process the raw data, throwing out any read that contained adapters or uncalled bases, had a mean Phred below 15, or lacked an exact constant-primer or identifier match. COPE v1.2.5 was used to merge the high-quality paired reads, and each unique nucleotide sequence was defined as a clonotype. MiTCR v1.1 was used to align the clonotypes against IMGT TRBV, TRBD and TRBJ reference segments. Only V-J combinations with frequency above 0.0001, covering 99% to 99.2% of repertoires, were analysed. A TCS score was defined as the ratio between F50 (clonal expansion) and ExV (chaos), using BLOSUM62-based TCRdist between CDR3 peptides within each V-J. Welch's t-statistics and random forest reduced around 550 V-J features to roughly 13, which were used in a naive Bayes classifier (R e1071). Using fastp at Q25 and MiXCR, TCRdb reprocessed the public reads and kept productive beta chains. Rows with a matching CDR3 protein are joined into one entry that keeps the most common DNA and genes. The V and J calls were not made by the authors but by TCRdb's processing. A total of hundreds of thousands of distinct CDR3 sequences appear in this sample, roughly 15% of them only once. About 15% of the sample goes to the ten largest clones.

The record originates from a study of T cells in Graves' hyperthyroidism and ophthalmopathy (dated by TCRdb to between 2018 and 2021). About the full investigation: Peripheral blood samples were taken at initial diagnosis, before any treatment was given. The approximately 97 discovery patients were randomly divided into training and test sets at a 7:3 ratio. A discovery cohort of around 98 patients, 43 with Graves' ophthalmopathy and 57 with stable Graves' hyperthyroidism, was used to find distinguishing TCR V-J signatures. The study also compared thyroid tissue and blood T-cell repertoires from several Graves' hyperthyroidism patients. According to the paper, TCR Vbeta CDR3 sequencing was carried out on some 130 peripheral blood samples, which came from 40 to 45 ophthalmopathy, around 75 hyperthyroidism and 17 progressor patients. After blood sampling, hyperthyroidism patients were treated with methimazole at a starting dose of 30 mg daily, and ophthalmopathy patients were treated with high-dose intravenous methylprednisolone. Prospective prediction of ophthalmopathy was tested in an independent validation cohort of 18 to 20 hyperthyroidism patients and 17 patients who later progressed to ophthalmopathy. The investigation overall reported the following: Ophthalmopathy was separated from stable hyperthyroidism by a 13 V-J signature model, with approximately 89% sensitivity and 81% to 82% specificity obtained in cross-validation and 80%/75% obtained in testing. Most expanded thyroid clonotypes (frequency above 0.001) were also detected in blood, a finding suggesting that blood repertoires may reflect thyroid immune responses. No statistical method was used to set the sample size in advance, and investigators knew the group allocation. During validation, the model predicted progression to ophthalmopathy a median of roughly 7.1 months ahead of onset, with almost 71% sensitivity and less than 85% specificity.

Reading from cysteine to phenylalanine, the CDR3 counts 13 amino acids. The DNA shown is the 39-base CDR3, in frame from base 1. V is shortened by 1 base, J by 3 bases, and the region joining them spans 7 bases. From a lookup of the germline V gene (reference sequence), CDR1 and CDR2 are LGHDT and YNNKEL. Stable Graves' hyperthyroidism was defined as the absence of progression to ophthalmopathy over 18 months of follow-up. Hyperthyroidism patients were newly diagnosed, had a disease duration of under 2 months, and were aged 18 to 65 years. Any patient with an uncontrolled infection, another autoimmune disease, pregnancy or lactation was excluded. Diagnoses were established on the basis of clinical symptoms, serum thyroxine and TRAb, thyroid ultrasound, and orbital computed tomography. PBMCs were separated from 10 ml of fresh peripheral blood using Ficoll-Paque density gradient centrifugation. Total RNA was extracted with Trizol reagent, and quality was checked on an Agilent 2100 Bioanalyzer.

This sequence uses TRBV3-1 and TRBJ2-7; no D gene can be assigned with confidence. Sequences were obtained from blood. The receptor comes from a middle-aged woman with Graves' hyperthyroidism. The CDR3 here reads CASSQGLGYEQYF. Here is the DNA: TGTGCCAGCAGCCAAGGATTAGGCTACGAGCAGTACTTC.